The 3 T cell receptor beta chains presented below share a single source sample, sequenced in a study of T-cell reconstitution after alpha-beta-depleted transplantation in children. Unique molecular identifiers were used to barcode this TCRbeta library. TCRdb reprocessed the PCR reads via MiXCR and lists one record per CDR3 protein. Of fewer than 550,000 distinct CDR3 sequences in the sample, roughly 16% were seen once. This specimen consisted of PBMCs, mostly from graft donor cells, obtained 360 days after TCRalphabeta/CD19-depleted stem cell transplant. These receptors originate from a boy younger than two who had a stem cell transplant for Wiskott-Aldrich syndrome, so the T cells may come from the graft donor.

This clonotype was picked up a small number of times. The chain couples TRBV12-3 or TRBV12-4 to TRBJ2-7; tentative D call: TRBD2 (5 bases). Trimming cost V 2 bases and J 5 bases, with 19 bases left between them. CDR3 length: 16 amino acids. Here the CDR3 DNA reads TGTGCCAGCAGTTTAAGGTACAGCGGAATAGAGGACGAGCAGTACTTC. This codes for CASSLRYSGIEDEQYF.

This sequence joins TRBV24-1 and TRBJ2-1; weak D call: TRBD1 (6 bases). From germline, CDR1 is KGHDR and CDR2 SFDVKD. The CDR3 contains 15 residues. Deletions cut 7 bases from V and 9 bases from J, with 21 bases between. The CDR3 sequence: CATRGWQGKGCEQFF. As DNA, the CDR3 is TGTGCCACCAGGGGGTGGCAGGGGAAGGGGTGTGAGCAGTTCTTC.

The chain links TRBV3-1 to TRBJ2-2, with 8 bases matching TRBD2. Germline values: CDR1 LGHDT, CDR2 YNNKEL (reference sequence). The CDR3 has 16 residues. Germline trimming cut 4 bases from V and 1 base from J; bases unmatched to any gene: 5. Here the CDR3 reads CASSLRTSRNTGELFF. CDR3 coding DNA: TGTGCCAGCAGCCTTCGGACTAGCAGGAACACCGGGGAGCTGTTTTTT. The complete variable domain, with remaining parts taken from reference TRBV3-1 and TRBJ2-2, reads DTAVSQTPKYLVTQMGNDKSIKCEQNLGHDTMYWYKQDSKKFLKIMFSYNNKELIINETVPNRFSPKSPDKAHLNLHINSLELGDSAVYFCASSLRTSRNTGELFFGEGSRLTVL.